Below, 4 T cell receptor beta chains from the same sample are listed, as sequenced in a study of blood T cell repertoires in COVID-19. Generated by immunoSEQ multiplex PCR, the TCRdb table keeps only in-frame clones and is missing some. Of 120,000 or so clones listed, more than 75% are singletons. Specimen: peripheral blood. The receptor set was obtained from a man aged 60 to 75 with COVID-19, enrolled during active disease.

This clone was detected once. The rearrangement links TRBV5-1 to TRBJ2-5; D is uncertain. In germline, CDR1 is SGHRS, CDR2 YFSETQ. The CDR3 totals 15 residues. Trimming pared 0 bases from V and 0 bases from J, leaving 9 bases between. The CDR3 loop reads CASSLGRINQETQYF. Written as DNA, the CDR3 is TGCGCCAGCAGCTTGGGGCGGATCAACCAAGAGACCCAGTACTTC.

Here the CDR3 DNA reads TGTGCCAGCCAAACCGGGACTAGCACCTACGAGCAGTACTTC. This codes for CASQTGTSTYEQYF. The chain couples TRBV28 to TRBJ2-7, with TRBD2 matching 9 bases. CDR3 size: 14 residues. V lost 8 bases, J lost 2 bases, and 7 bases stayed unmatched. CDR1 MDHEN and CDR2 SYDVKM come from the germline V gene.

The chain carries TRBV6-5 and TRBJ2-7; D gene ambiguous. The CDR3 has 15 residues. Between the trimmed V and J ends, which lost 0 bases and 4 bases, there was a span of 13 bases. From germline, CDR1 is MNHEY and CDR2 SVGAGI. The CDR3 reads CASSYSIWSGYEQYF. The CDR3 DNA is TGTGCCAGCAGTTACTCCATATGGTCGGGTTACGAGCAGTACTTC.

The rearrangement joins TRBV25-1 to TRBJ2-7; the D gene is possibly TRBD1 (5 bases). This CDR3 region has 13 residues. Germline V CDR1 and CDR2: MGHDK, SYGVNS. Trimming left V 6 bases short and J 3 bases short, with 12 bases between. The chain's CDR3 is CASRDTTGYEQYF. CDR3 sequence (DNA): TGTGCCAGCAGGGACACCACCGGCTACGAGCAGTACTTC.